The 10 T cell receptor beta chains given below trace back to one sample, sequenced in a study of T cell repertoires in cytomegalovirus infection. TCRdb processed the reads anew with MiXCR; each CDR3 protein has one entry. The data hold about 140,000 distinct CDR3 sequences, with about 6% observed a single time. Sequenced: PBMCs. These receptor sequences come from a human donor in good health (CMV status not recorded). Some clones in this sample may be carry-over from other donors' samples.

There are many counts of this clonotype. The chain joins TRBV7-3 to TRBJ2-7; D unclear. CDR3 length: 13 amino acids. Trimming shortened V by 5 bases and J by 1 base, and 9 bases separated the two germline ends. CDR1 is SGHTA and CDR2 is FQGTGA in the germline V gene. CDR3 loop: CASSPDGSYEQYF. Written as DNA, the CDR3 is TGTGCCAGCAGCCCGGACGGATCCTACGAGCAGTACTTC.

This clonotype was seen ten or more times. The CDR3 spells CASSPYRGGTEAFF. CDR3 nucleotide sequence: TGTGCCAGCAGCCCCTATCGTGGGGGGACTGAAGCTTTCTTT. This chain joins TRBV7-2 and TRBJ1-1; a possible D gene is TRBD1 (5 bases). Trimming removed 5 bases at V and 5 bases at J, with 15 bases between. This CDR3 is built from 14 residues. Germline-derived CDR1 and CDR2 are SGHTA and FQGNSA.

The V call is TRBV20-1, the J call TRBJ2-5, with 7 bases fitting TRBD2. The V gene's germline CDR1 is DFQATT and CDR2 SNEGSKA (reference sequence). J was trimmed by 3 bases and V by 5 bases; bases with no gene match: 0. The CDR3 loop spans 11 amino acids. The CDR3 coding sequence is TGCAGTGCTCTAGCGGAAGAGACCCAGTACTTC. This gives the protein CSALAEETQYF.

Only a few counts were recorded for this clonotype. This chain connects TRBV12-3 or TRBV12-4 to TRBJ1-3; the match to TRBD1 covers 8 bases. The V gene end was trimmed by 6 bases and the J gene end by 1 base; junction bases not matched to a gene: 11. The CDR3 is 17 residues long. The chain's CDR3 is CASREGQGALSGNTIYF. Written as DNA, the CDR3 is TGTGCCAGCAGGGAAGGACAGGGAGCGTTGTCTGGAAACACCATATATTTT.

This clonotype was counted only a few times. This chain links TRBV6-5 with TRBJ1-1; D is unresolved. The CDR3 contains 15 residues. V lost 4 bases to trimming and J lost 7 bases, with 19 bases between them. Germline V lookup: CDR1 MNHEY, CDR2 SVGAGI. The CDR3 region has the DNA TGTGCCAGCAGTTTGTTCTATGTTTCCGGGATTGAAGCTTTCTTT. As protein: CASSLFYVSGIEAFF.

In its sample, this clonotype was seen many times. The chain employs TRBV25-1 and TRBJ1-1; 7 nucleotides align to TRBD1. This CDR3 has 16 residues. J gave up 0 bases and V 3 bases, and 7 bases lay outside the gene matches. Germline CDR1 MGHDK, CDR2 SYGVNS. CDR3 coding DNA: TGTGCCAGCAGTGAGCAAGGGAGGGGGCTGAACACTGAAGCTTTCTTT. Protein: CASSEQGRGLNTEAFF.

The gene calls are TRBV7-9 and TRBJ2-5, with TRBD2 as a possible D gene (6 bases). Germline V gives CDR1 SEHNR, CDR2 FQNEAQ (reference sequence). Trimming stripped 2 bases from V and 0 bases from J, with 19 bases between. This CDR3 contains 18 residues. The CDR3 is CASSLKVGTGVYQETQYF. In DNA form, the CDR3 reads TGTGCCAGCAGCTTAAAGGTCGGGACGGGGGTTTACCAAGAGACCCAGTACTTC.

V usage is TRBV19 and J usage is TRBJ2-5, with D uncertain. The CDR3 runs 14 residues. Trimming took off 5 bases at V and 3 bases at J, with 13 bases between the two ends. Germline V gives CDR1 LNHDA, CDR2 SQIVND (reference sequence). CDR3 amino acids: CASSSTTAKETQYF. In DNA form, the CDR3 reads TGTGCCAGTAGTTCCACGACGGCCAAAGAGACCCAGTACTTC.

A remark on this clonotype: A much larger clone differs from this one at a single base, so this may be a read error. The V gene is TRBV7-6, the J gene TRBJ2-7; perhaps TRBD1 as D (6 bases). The V end lost 3 bases, the J end lost 6 bases, and 9 bases lay between the germline ends. The CDR3 covers 12 residues. Germline V gives CDR1 SGHVS, CDR2 FNYEAQ. The CDR3 DNA reads as TGTGCCAGCAGCTTTGGGGGCTTCGAGCAGTACTTC. Protein sequence: CASSFGGFEQYF.

This rearrangement joins TRBV10-3 to TRBJ2-7; 9 bases line up with TRBD1. From germline, CDR1 is ENHRY and CDR2 SYGVKD. The length of the CDR3 is 13 residues. With 2 bases clipped from V and 6 bases from J, the junction kept 2 bases outside the gene matches. In DNA form, the CDR3 reads TGTGCCATCAGTGAGGGACAGGGGAGCGAGCAGTACTTC. Protein: CAISEGQGSEQYF.